These 16 T cell receptor beta chains came from one sample sequenced in a study of T cell repertoires in cytomegalovirus infection. Via MiXCR, TCRdb re-called the reads, giving one row per CDR3 protein. In the table there are more than 650,000 distinct CDR3 sequences, approximately 34% of which are singletons. The sequenced material came from PBMCs. These receptors all come from a human donor in good health (CMV status not recorded). Some clones in this sample may be carry-over from other donors' samples.

CDR3 nucleotide sequence: TGCGCCAGCAGCCCGCAACTAGCGGGGGACTACAATGAGCAGTTCTTC. Amino acid sequence: CASSPQLAGDYNEQFF. The chain combines TRBV4-1 with TRBJ2-1, with 11 bases that match TRBD2. CDR3 length: 16 residues. J gave up 3 bases and V 4 bases, and 5 bases lay outside the gene matches. In germline, CDR1 is MGHRA, CDR2 YSYEKL.

This clonotype was seen only once. The conserved final phenylalanine or tryptophan is absent from the CDR3, which likely points to a read error. The limits of the CDR3 on the DNA are not certain, so only TCRdb's listed CDR3 is given. J is TRBJ1-2 and V is TRBV7-2; the tabulated D call, TRBD1, remains unverified against the DNA. The CDR3 is 11 residues long, counting both termini. Germline V gives CDR1 SGHTA, CDR2 FQGNSA. CDR3 protein: CASRVQGPYNL.

About this clonotype: This CDR3 fails to terminate in the conserved phenylalanine or tryptophan, so it likely reflects a read error. This chain joins TRBV28 and TRBJ2-7, with 14 positions matching TRBD2. Germline CDR1 is MDHEN and CDR2 is SYDVKM. V was pared by 3 bases and J by 3 bases, with 1 base of the junction left unmatched. This CDR3 is 15 amino acids long. The CDR3 region has the DNA TGTGCCAGCAGTTTTGGGACTAGCGGGAGCTACGAGCAGTACTTA. This sequence encodes CASSFGTSGSYEQYL.

This clonotype was seen a handful of times. The chain links TRBV28 to TRBJ2-2; 10 nucleotides align to TRBD1. With V trimmed by 3 bases and J by 5 bases, 12 bases remained unmatched. CDR3 size: 18 residues. CDR1 is MDHEN, CDR2 SYDVKM, per germline. For the CDR3, the DNA is TGTGCCAGCAGTTTTGAGGGACAGGGGCGCCAGGGGACCGGGGAGCTGTTTTTT. This encodes CASSFEGQGRQGTGELFF.

This clonotype was recorded a few times. J is TRBJ2-5 and V is TRBV29-1; no firm D call. Germline V gene sequence: CDR1 SQVTM, CDR2 ANQGSEA. Trimming left V 4 bases short and J 2 bases short, with 8 bases between. CDR3 length: 12 amino acids. The CDR3 sequence: CSVVTEQETQYF. Written as DNA, the CDR3 is TGCAGCGTTGTAACAGAGCAAGAGACCCAGTACTTC.

This clonotype has just a few counts. V usage is TRBV5-1 and J usage is TRBJ1-1; 8 positions agree with TRBD1. CDR1 and CDR2 from the germline V gene are SGHRS and YFSETQ. This CDR3 is built from 13 residues. With V trimmed by 4 bases and J by 6 bases, 5 bases remained unmatched. CDR3 in DNA: TGCGCCAGCAGCCTGGGACAGGTCCCTGAAGCTTTCTTT. This gives the protein CASSLGQVPEAFF.

The chain links TRBV5-1 to TRBJ2-7, with a tentative D call TRBD1 (6 bases). Trimming left V 4 bases short and J 2 bases short, with 16 bases between. This CDR3 has 15 amino acids. Germline V gives CDR1 SGHRS, CDR2 YFSETQ. CDR3 coding DNA: TGCGCCAGCAGCCCTTCACAGGACAGAACCTACGAGCAGTACTTC. This translates into CASSPSQDRTYEQYF.

The gene calls are TRBV7-6 and TRBJ1-1; the D is unclear. In germline, CDR1 is SGHVS, CDR2 FNYEAQ. The CDR3 loop spans 13 amino acids. The V end was cut by 0 bases, the J end by 9 bases, with 11 bases between. CDR3 bases: TGTGCCAGCAGCTTAGCGCATGCAGAAAAAGCTTTCTTT. Translation: CASSLAHAEKAFF.

With respect to this clonotype: A read error may produce the germline difference seen at one junction end. The chain uses TRBV7-2 and TRBJ1-2, with 8 bases identical to TRBD1. CDR3 length: 15 residues. Germline V lookup: CDR1 SGHTA, CDR2 FQGNSA. The CDR3 nucleotides are TGTGCCAGCAGCTACCGACAGGGGTCCTTCTATGGCTCCACCTTC. Its translation is CASSYRQGSFYGSTF.

The rearrangement links TRBV6-1 to TRBJ2-1; 11 bases line up with TRBD2. Germline V gene data show CDR1 as MNHNS and CDR2 as SASEGT. V dropped 6 bases and J dropped 7; count of bases not matched to a gene: 2. CDR3 length: 13 amino acids. The CDR3 DNA is TGTGCCAGCAGCACTAGCGGGGGAAATGAGCAGTTCTTC. Its translation: CASSTSGGNEQFF.

The chain couples TRBV6-5 to TRBJ2-1; no clear D gene. This CDR3 has 15 amino acids. Trimming shortened V by 11 bases and J by 0 bases, and 17 bases separated the two germline ends. Germline V gene lookup returns CDR1 MNHEY and CDR2 SVGAGI. In nucleotides, the CDR3 is TGTGCCTCAAGCCTCCGGGCACCCTCCTACAATGAGCAGTTCTTC. It specifies CASSLRAPSYNEQFF.

About this clonotype itself: At one end the junction does not follow the germline gene, possibly because of a read error. The V gene is TRBV20-1, the J gene TRBJ2-7, with 14 bases aligning to TRBD2. The germline V gene encodes CDR1 DFQATT and CDR2 SNEGSKA (reference sequence). The CDR3 extends over 14 amino acids. CDR3 in DNA: TGCAGTGGAGGGGGACTAGCGGGAGTGAACGAGCAGTACTTT. Translation: CSGGGLAGVNEQYF.

This chain connects TRBV7-2 to TRBJ2-3; 9 bases are shared with TRBD2. Germline values: CDR1 SGHTA, CDR2 FQGNSA. V was clipped by 5 bases and J by 0 bases; unmatched bases: 9. This CDR3 contains 17 residues. CDR3 amino acids: CASSPNGLAGSTDTQYF. CDR3 DNA: TGTGCCAGCAGCCCCAACGGGCTAGCGGGGAGCACAGATACGCAGTATTTT.

This clonotype was observed a handful of times. The chain joins TRBV4-1 to TRBJ1-1; a possible D gene is TRBD1 (5 bases). V was trimmed by 4 bases and J by 1 base, leaving 13 bases between them. Germline CDR1 and CDR2: MGHRA and YSYEKL. The CDR3 totals 15 residues. Here the CDR3 reads CASSPQDRENTEAFF. DNA of the CDR3: TGCGCCAGCAGCCCCCAAGACAGAGAGAACACTGAAGCTTTCTTT.

This clonotype occurred a few times. The chain combines TRBV6-1 with TRBJ1-6, with no clear D. The CDR3 is 13 amino acids. Deletions cut 6 bases from V and 1 base from J, with 4 bases between. CDR1 and CDR2 (germline): MNHNS, SASEGT. The CDR3 region is CASSRSYNSPLHF. Written as DNA, the CDR3 is TGTGCCAGCAGCCGGTCCTATAATTCACCCCTCCACTTT.

The chain joins TRBV9 to TRBJ1-3; D is undetermined. This CDR3 region has 15 residues. Per the germline V gene, CDR1 is SGDLS and CDR2 is YYNGEE. V was trimmed by 4 bases and J by 0 bases, leaving 11 bases between them. The CDR3 sequence is CASSPGSLSGNTIYF. DNA of the CDR3: TGTGCCAGCAGCCCCGGGTCCCTCTCTGGAAACACCATATATTTT.